Below, 24 T cell receptor beta chains from the same sample are listed, as sequenced in a study of control samples from healthy donors and cancer patients. The repertoire was sequenced with immunoSEQ multiplex PCR; TCRdb's copy has only in-frame clones and lacks some. In the table there are fewer than 100,000 clones, about 88% of which are singletons. The source material was blood. Every receptor here comes from a woman aged 45-60 years in good health.

The table lists this clone with a few counts. V and J are TRBV10-1 and TRBJ2-3; TRBD1 is a possible D gene (6 bases). The CDR3 contains 15 residues. Germline V CDR1 and CDR2: WNHNN, SYGVQD (reference sequence). V was trimmed by 4 bases and J by 0 bases, leaving 11 bases between them. The chain's CDR3 is CASSGSGASTDTQYF. CDR3 nucleotide sequence: TGCGCCAGCAGTGGTTCAGGGGCCAGCACAGATACGCAGTATTTT.

The chain links TRBV30 to TRBJ1-4; no definite D call. In germline, CDR1 is GTSNPN, CDR2 SVGIG (reference sequence). This CDR3 has 14 amino acids. Trimming left V 0 bases short and J 0 bases short, with 5 bases between. The CDR3 region is CAWSVGSTNEKLFF. DNA of the CDR3: TGTGCCTGGAGTGTAGGCTCAACTAATGAAAAACTGTTTTTT.

The rearrangement uses TRBV5-4 and TRBJ1-2; TRBD1 matches 7 bases. The CDR3 extends over 14 amino acids. Trimming took 0 bases from V and 4 from J; bases not matched to a gene: 3. CDR1 is SGHNT and CDR2 is YYREEE in the germline V gene (reference sequence). Here the CDR3 reads CASSLGDSPYGYTF. Here the CDR3 DNA reads TGTGCCAGCAGCTTGGGGGACAGCCCCTATGGCTACACCTTC.

The V and J genes are TRBV9 and TRBJ1-1; D not resolved. V was shortened by 8 bases and J by 0 bases, with 14 bases between the two germline ends. CDR3 length equals 14 residues. The germline CDR1 and CDR2 sequences are SGDLS and YYNGEE. The CDR3 spells CASSQITMNTEAFF. The CDR3 DNA reads TGTGCCAGTTCGCAGATTACCATGAACACTGAAGCTTTCTTT.

V is TRBV7-6 and J is TRBJ2-1; 7 nucleotides line up with TRBD2. There are 16 residues in the CDR3. The germline V gene encodes CDR1 SGHVS and CDR2 FNYEAQ. The trim removed 0 bases at V and 9 bases at J, leaving 11 bases unmatched. CDR3 DNA sequence: TGTGCCAGCAGCTTAGCGCCCGGGCGGGGGTTTGTTGAGCAGTTCTTC. It yields the protein CASSLAPGRGFVEQFF.

The chain links TRBV18 to TRBJ2-4, with 10 bases lining up with TRBD2. CDR1 KGHSH and CDR2 LQKENI come from the germline V gene. This CDR3 has 14 residues. V lost 2 bases to trimming and J lost 8 bases; unmatched junction nucleotides: 3. Here the CDR3 reads CASSPGTSVDIQYF. The DNA of the CDR3 is TGTGCCAGCTCACCAGGGACTAGCGTAGACATTCAGTACTTC.

The genes are TRBV9 and TRBJ1-6; D is ambiguous. CDR1 is SGDLS, CDR2 YYNGEE, per germline. The CDR3 sequence is 16 residues long. Trimming took 0 bases from V and 3 from J, leaving 10 bases between them. Here the CDR3 DNA reads TGTGCCAGCAGCGTAGGTAAAGGAAACTATAATTCACCCCTCCACTTT. Translating gives CASSVGKGNYNSPLHF. Variable domain in full (rest from reference TRBV9 and TRBJ1-6): DSGVTQTPKHLITATGQRVTLRCSPRSGDLSVYWYQQSLDQGLQFLIQYYNGEERAKGNILERFSAQQFPDLHSELNLSSLELGDSALYFCASSVGKGNYNSPLHFGNGTRLTVT.

The chain carries TRBV15 and TRBJ1-4; unclear D gene. V lost 2 bases and J lost 8, with 6 bases in between. The V gene's germline CDR1 is LNHNV and CDR2 YYDKDF (reference sequence). The CDR3 extends over 12 amino acids. CDR3 in amino acids: CATSRIGEKLFF. CDR3 coding DNA: TGTGCCACCAGCAGAATTGGAGAAAAACTGTTTTTT.

The rearrangement joins TRBV2 to TRBJ2-2; 13 bases fit TRBD2. Germline assignment: CDR1 SNHLY and CDR2 FYNNEI. The length of the CDR3 is 15 residues. The chain's CDR3 is CATREGLAGPRELFF. CDR3 in DNA: TGTGCTACCAGGGAGGGACTAGCGGGACCTAGAGAGCTGTTTTTT.

The chain joins TRBV6-5 to TRBJ2-3, with a possible D match to TRBD1 (8 bases). The CDR3 totals 15 residues. CDR1 and CDR2 from the germline V gene are MNHEY and SVGAGI. Trimming took 8 bases from V and 2 from J, leaving 17 bases between them. CDR3 loop: CASGEGQATTDTQYF. The DNA for the CDR3 is TGTGCCAGCGGGGAGGGACAGGCGACCACAGATACGCAGTATTTT.

This clone was observed a single time. The genes are TRBV5-6 and TRBJ1-6; TRBD1 is a possible D gene (5 bases). Trimming pared 3 bases from V and 10 bases from J, leaving 14 bases between. The CDR3 totals 14 residues. Per the germline V gene, CDR1 is SGHDT and CDR2 is YYEEEE. CDR3 amino acids: CASSSGLKGSPLHF. The CDR3 nucleotides are TGTGCCAGCAGCTCGGGACTGAAGGGCTCACCCCTCCACTTT.

The chain carries TRBV5-4 and TRBJ2-6; 8 bases agree with TRBD1. V was clipped by 4 bases and J by 0 bases; unmatched bases: 3. This CDR3 contains 16 residues. From germline, CDR1 is SGHNT and CDR2 YYREEE (reference sequence). The DNA of the CDR3 is TGTGCCAGCAGCGGTACAGGGGGCTCTGGGGCCAACGTCCTGACTTTC. Translating gives CASSGTGGSGANVLTF.

The V call is TRBV30, the J call TRBJ1-3; D is uncertain. The CDR3 extends over 13 amino acids. CDR1 GTSNPN and CDR2 SVGIG come from the germline V gene (reference sequence). V was cut by 0 bases and J by 4 bases, with 7 bases left in between. CDR3 sequence: CAWSVIGGNTIYF. CDR3 DNA sequence: TGTGCCTGGAGTGTCATCGGAGGAAACACCATATATTTT.

V is TRBV9 and J is TRBJ1-1; 9 positions agree with TRBD1. The CDR3 runs to 16 residues. With 4 bases clipped from V and 4 bases from J, the junction kept 11 bases outside the gene matches. The germline CDR1 and CDR2 sequences are SGDLS and YYNGEE. The CDR3: CASSPRLSTGGTEAFF. In nucleotides, the CDR3 is TGTGCCAGCAGCCCACGCCTATCGACAGGGGGCACTGAAGCTTTCTTT.

This clone was detected once. The chain carries TRBV29-1 and TRBJ2-7, with D possibly being TRBD2 (7 bases). Germline V gives CDR1 SQVTM, CDR2 ANQGSEA. V was clipped by 7 bases and J by 6 bases, with 16 bases between them. The CDR3 spans 12 residues. CDR3 nucleotides: TGCAGCGCCCTCCTCCGGGGGGCCGAGCAGTACTTC. This encodes CSALLRGAEQYF.

V gene TRBV5-1 combines with J gene TRBJ1-6, with D perhaps matching TRBD1 (5 bases). This CDR3 region has 15 residues. Between the trimmed V and J ends, which lost 5 bases and 7 bases, there was a span of 16 bases. Looked up from germline, CDR1 is SGHRS and CDR2 is YFSETQ. The CDR3 bases are TGCGCCAGCAGGCGGGCGGGGGTATCAAATTCACCCCTCCACTTT. It specifies CASRRAGVSNSPLHF.

This sequence joins TRBV5-4 and TRBJ1-1, with D possibly being TRBD1 (6 bases). Per germline, CDR1 SGHNT and CDR2 YYREEE (reference sequence). The CDR3 is made up of 13 amino acids. V lost 3 bases, J lost 8 bases, and 14 bases lay in between. CDR3 sequence reads: CASSSRQAPEAFF. CDR3 coding DNA: TGTGCCAGCAGCTCGAGACAGGCCCCCGAAGCTTTCTTT.

This chain connects TRBV6-1 to TRBJ1-2, with unresolved D. This CDR3 spans 12 amino acids. Trimming stripped 1 base from V and 8 bases from J, with 8 bases between. Germline CDR1 MNHNS, CDR2 SASEGT. For the CDR3, the DNA is TGTGCCAGCAGTGAAGAAATCGGGGGCTACACCTTC. Its protein is CASSEEIGGYTF.

The rearrangement links TRBV27 to TRBJ2-3, with 8 bases aligning to TRBD1. The trim removed 3 bases at V and 4 bases at J, leaving 3 bases unmatched. This CDR3 is built from 14 residues. The germline V gene encodes CDR1 MNHEY and CDR2 SMNVEV (reference sequence). CDR3 sequence reads: CASSFQGAADTQYF. The CDR3 bases are TGTGCCAGCAGTTTCCAGGGGGCGGCAGATACGCAGTATTTT.

The CDR3 region has the DNA TGCAGTGCTAGAGATCAAGGTGGCTACACCTTC. This gives the protein CSARDQGGYTF. This chain joins TRBV20-1 and TRBJ1-2, with D unclear. The CDR3 sequence is 11 residues long. Germline lookup yields CDR1 DFQATT and CDR2 SNEGSKA (reference sequence). V gave up 0 bases and J gave up 7 bases, with 6 bases separating them.

The V call is TRBV6-5, the J call TRBJ2-3; TRBD2 matches 9 bases. The CDR3 is 15 amino acids. CDR1 and CDR2 from the germline V gene are MNHEY and SVGAGI. V dropped 6 bases and J dropped 2; count of bases not matched to a gene: 6. For the CDR3, the DNA is TGTGCCAGCAGCTCACTAGCGGGCCTCACAGATACGCAGTATTTT. This gives the protein CASSSLAGLTDTQYF.

This chain connects TRBV11-3 to TRBJ2-2, with TRBD2 matching 9 bases. Germline V gene data show CDR1 as SGHNT and CDR2 as YENEEA. V dropped 5 bases and J dropped 0; count of bases not matched to a gene: 4. The CDR3 loop spans 16 amino acids. CDR3 amino acids: CASSPRGGANTGELFF. Here the CDR3 DNA reads TGTGCCAGCAGCCCTCGCGGGGGGGCGAACACCGGGGAGCTGTTTTTT.

This rearrangement joins TRBV9 to TRBJ2-7, with 7 nucleotides matching TRBD2. The CDR3 consists of 15 residues. With V trimmed by 4 bases and J by 7 bases, 14 bases remained unmatched. Germline CDR1 and CDR2: SGDLS and YYNGEE. Written as DNA, the CDR3 is TGTGCCAGCAGCACTGGACTAGATCCTTCGAGGGAGCAGTACTTC. Its translation is CASSTGLDPSREQYF.

The genes are TRBV7-9 and TRBJ1-6; D may be TRBD1 (6 bases). The V gene's germline CDR1 is SEHNR and CDR2 FQNEAQ (reference sequence). This CDR3 is 13 amino acids long. V was clipped by 5 bases and J by 8 bases, with 10 bases between them. CDR3 coding DNA: TGTGCCAGCAGCCCTTGGACAGATTCACCCCTCCACTTT. This translates into CASSPWTDSPLHF. Based on the CDR3 plus reference TRBV7-9 and TRBJ1-6, the full variable domain is DTGVSQNPRHKITKRGQNVTFRCDPISEHNRLYWYRQTLGQGPEFLTYFQNEAQLEKSRLLSDRFSAERPKGSFSTLEIQRTEQGDSAMYLCASSPWTDSPLHFGNGTRLTVT.